A single sample gave rise to the 11 T cell receptor beta chains below, sequenced in a study of CD8+ T cells in alopecia areata. The treatment here: oral pan-JAK inhibitor, 5-10 mg twice daily. Extraction and reverse transcription of RNA yielded cDNA as the sequencing template. TCRdb's table, derived via immunoSEQ multiplex PCR, lists solely in-frame clones and lacks some. The sample shows fewer than 250,000 clones, approximately 56% of them seen only once. Here the sequenced sample was CD4+ T cells sorted from blood, taken at week 4, from a patient treated with tofacitinib. These TCRs come from a human donor with alopecia areata.

This clone was observed a single time. This chain uses TRBV30 with TRBJ1-2; TRBD1 matches 9 bases. This CDR3 has 12 residues. Germline V gives CDR1 GTSNPN, CDR2 SVGIG (reference sequence). Trimming cost V 4 bases and J 7 bases; bases outside gene matches: 4. CDR3 nucleotides: TGTGCCTGGACCCCGGGACAGGGTGGCTACACCTTC. Translation: CAWTPGQGGYTF. Based on the CDR3 plus reference TRBV30 and TRBJ1-2, the full variable domain is SQTIHQWPATLVQPVGSPLSLECTVEGTSNPNLYWYRQAAGRGLQLLFYSVGIGQISSEVPQNLSASRPQDRQFILSSKKLLLSDSGFYLCAWTPGQGGYTFGSGTRLTVV.

This clone was recorded a few times. The rearrangement joins TRBV19 to TRBJ1-4; tentative D call: TRBD1 (5 bases). Trimming stripped 5 bases from V and 8 bases from J, with 18 bases between. The germline CDR1 and CDR2 sequences are LNHDA and SQIVND (reference sequence). The CDR3 contains 15 residues. The CDR3 region is CASSSTGTVGEKLFF. The CDR3 DNA reads TGTGCCAGTAGTTCAACCGGGACGGTGGGAGAAAAACTGTTTTTT.

There are a few counts of this clone. This chain connects TRBV23-1 to TRBJ1-3; 7 nucleotides match TRBD1. TRBV23-1 is recorded as an ORF, its role being uncertain. This CDR3 has 16 residues. The junction had 6 bases not matched to a gene; V was cut back by 4 bases and J by 0 bases. DNA of the CDR3: TGCGCCAGCAGTCCCCGGGACAGACCCTCTGGAAACACCATATATTTT. Encoded protein: CASSPRDRPSGNTIYF.

This rearrangement joins TRBV15 to TRBJ1-2; D is undetermined. This CDR3 comprises 14 residues. Trimming shortened V by 0 bases and J by 4 bases, and 9 bases separated the two germline ends. In germline, CDR1 is LNHNV, CDR2 YYDKDF (reference sequence). CDR3 nucleotides: TGTGCCACCAGCAGAGATCGGGTCGGCTATGGCTACACCTTC. Translating gives CATSRDRVGYGYTF. The complete variable domain, with remaining parts taken from reference TRBV15 and TRBJ1-2, reads DAMVIQNPRYQVTQFGKPVTLSCSQTLNHNVMYWYQQKSSQAPKLLFHYYDKDFNNEADTPDNFQSRRPNTSFCFLDIRSPGLGDTAMYLCATSRDRVGYGYTFGSGTRLTVV.

Written as DNA, the CDR3 is TGTGCCTGGATAAGGTACACTGAAGCTTTCTTT. Translated, it gives CAWIRYTEAFF. The V gene is TRBV30, the J gene TRBJ1-1; no firm D call. CDR1 and CDR2 from the germline V gene are GTSNPN and SVGIG (reference sequence). The CDR3 contains 11 residues. Trimming took off 4 bases at V and 3 bases at J, with 6 bases between the two ends.

V is TRBV28 and J is TRBJ2-4; no definite D call. V dropped 6 bases and J dropped 4 bases, with 16 bases sitting between them. Germline V gives CDR1 MDHEN, CDR2 SYDVKM. The CDR3 has 15 amino acids. CDR3 sequence reads: CASSPTLQTKNIQYF. The DNA of the CDR3 is TGTGCCAGCAGCCCTACCCTTCAGACTAAAAACATTCAGTACTTC.

This clone was observed a handful of times. Other DNA sequences in the same sample also yield this CDR3. The rearrangement links TRBV29-1 to TRBJ2-2; 7 bases map to TRBD1. This CDR3 comprises 13 residues. The V segment lost 4 bases and the J segment 1 base; nucleotides outside the gene matches: 0. Germline lookup yields CDR1 SQVTM and CDR2 ANQGSEA. The CDR3 here is CSVGTGNTGELFF. In nucleotides, the CDR3 is TGCAGCGTTGGGACAGGGAACACCGGGGAGCTGTTTTTT.

The chain carries TRBV5-6 and TRBJ1-1; 8 bases line up with TRBD1. CDR3 length: 14 amino acids. Germline CDR1 and CDR2: SGHDT and YYEEEE. The ends lost 4 bases at V and 5 bases at J; junction bases unmatched: 7. The CDR3 here is CASSTGQGRTEAFF. The CDR3 coding sequence is TGTGCCAGCAGCACCGGACAGGGTAGGACTGAAGCTTTCTTT.

Remarks on this clone: This sample includes further DNA sequences coding for the same CDR3. The chain uses TRBV29-1 and TRBJ2-5, with 8 bases aligning to TRBD1. Trimming at V came to 6 bases and at J to 2 bases, leaving 5 bases not matched to a gene. This CDR3 region has 13 residues. Per germline, CDR1 SQVTM and CDR2 ANQGSEA. CDR3 nucleotide sequence: TGCAGCGTGGACAGGGTTCGGCAAGAGACCCAGTACTTC. This codes for CSVDRVRQETQYF.

The chain joins TRBV7-8 to TRBJ2-3; TRBD2 is a possible D gene (6 bases). This CDR3 has 12 residues. V gave up 10 bases and J gave up 6 bases, with 14 bases separating them. CDR1 and CDR2 from the germline V gene are SGHVS and FQNEAQ. CDR3 bases: TGTGCCACCCGGCGGGGTGGGGATACGCAGTATTTT. The encoded protein is CATRRGGDTQYF.

As regards this clone: Relative to the germline gene, one junction end is altered; a read error may explain this. This chain joins TRBV15 and TRBJ1-1; a possible D gene is TRBD1 (5 bases). This CDR3 has 13 residues. Germline V CDR1 and CDR2: LNHNV, YYDKDF (reference sequence). DNA for the CDR3: TGTGCCACCAGCAGAGCGTCACGGGAGAGGGGTGTCTTT. Its protein product is CATSRASRERGVF.